Following are 25 T cell receptor beta chains from one sample sequenced in a study of shared clonotypes between healthy human individuals. Produced via immunoSEQ multiplex PCR; TCRdb's table is partial and in-frame only. The sample holds 2 million to 3 million clones, 93% seen once. Source material: naive CD4+ T cells from PBMCs. The subset is: CD45RA+ positively selected. The receptor source for this set is a man in his late teens or twenties in good health. Some clones in this sample may be carry-over from other donors' samples.

The rearrangement joins TRBV5-4 to TRBJ2-3; D uncertain. V lost 4 bases to trimming and J lost 0 bases, with 6 bases between them. The germline V gene encodes CDR1 SGHNT and CDR2 YYREEE (reference sequence). The CDR3 runs to 13 residues. The CDR3 sequence: CASSGGSTDTQYF. Here the CDR3 DNA reads TGTGCCAGCAGCGGCGGTAGCACAGATACGCAGTATTTT.

As to this clone: Other DNA sequences in this sample translate to the same CDR3. The chain links TRBV29-1 to TRBJ1-1, with D unresolved. The CDR3 extends over 13 amino acids. Trimming cost V 4 bases and J 0 bases, with 9 bases left between them. Per the germline V gene, CDR1 is SQVTM and CDR2 is ANQGSEA. The CDR3 protein is CSVGRLLNTEAFF. The CDR3 DNA reads TGCAGCGTTGGCCGGCTCTTGAACACTGAAGCTTTCTTT. Drawing the rest from reference TRBV29-1 and TRBJ1-1, the complete variable domain is SAVISQKPSRDICQRGTSLTIQCQVDSQVTMMFWYRQQPGQSLTLIATANQGSEATYESGFVIDKFPISRPNLTFSTLTVSNMSPEDSSIYLCSVGRLLNTEAFFGQGTRLTVV.

The chain is built from TRBV19 and TRBJ1-5; D possibly corresponds to TRBD1 (5 bases). In germline, CDR1 is LNHDA, CDR2 SQIVND (reference sequence). The V end lost 6 bases, the J end lost 0 bases, and 9 bases lay between the germline ends. CDR3 length: 14 amino acids. The CDR3, as DNA: TGTGCCAGTAGGACAGTGGTTAGCAATCAGCCCCAGCATTTT. Translated: CASRTVVSNQPQHF.

V gene TRBV16 combines with J gene TRBJ1-2; 7 bases are a match to TRBD1. Germline CDR1 and CDR2: KGHSY and FQNENV. The CDR3 is 16 amino acids. V dropped 0 bases and J dropped 3; count of bases not matched to a gene: 7. In DNA form, the CDR3 reads TGTGCCAGCAGCCAATCAAGGGAGGGGGCGGACTATGGCTACACCTTC. This codes for CASSQSREGADYGYTF.

J is TRBJ2-7 and V is TRBV5-8; 10 bases line up with TRBD1. There are 14 residues in the CDR3. V was clipped by 4 bases and J by 1 base; unmatched bases: 2. CDR1 is SGHTS, CDR2 YDEGEE, per germline. The CDR3: CASSRDRGSYEQYF. CDR3 nucleotides: TGTGCCAGCAGCCGGGACAGGGGTTCCTACGAGCAGTACTTC.

The chain recombines TRBV21-1 with TRBJ2-7; the listed D gene, TRBD1, was not tested against the DNA. TRBV21-1 corresponds to a pseudogene. The CDR3 is 14 amino acids. This CDR3 reads CASPGHGHSYEQYF. CDR3 sequence (DNA): TGTGCCAGCCCAGGGCACGGTCACTCCTACGAGCAGTACTTC.

The V and J genes are TRBV29-1 and TRBJ2-7, with D perhaps given as TRBD1 or TRBD2 (5 bases each). V was clipped by 5 bases and J by 9 bases, with 20 bases between them. CDR1 is SQVTM, CDR2 ANQGSEA, per germline. The CDR3 has 13 residues. DNA of the CDR3: TGCAGCGTTCCGGATGCAGGTCGTGGGGGGCAGTACTTC. Amino acid sequence: CSVPDAGRGGQYF.

The chain carries TRBV19 and TRBJ1-3, with 7 positions matching TRBD1. Germline assignment: CDR1 LNHDA and CDR2 SQIVND (reference sequence). Trimming at V came to 7 bases and at J to 0 bases, leaving 9 bases not matched to a gene. The CDR3 spans 16 residues. CDR3 in amino acids: CASTLPGQSSGNTIYF. The CDR3 nucleotides are TGTGCCAGTACCTTACCGGGACAGAGCTCTGGAAACACCATATATTTT.

The chain recombines TRBV29-1 with TRBJ2-7; TRBD2 matches 8 bases. The CDR3 is 13 amino acids. Losses at the gene ends were 4 bases for V and 3 bases for J; bases not matched to a gene: 5. Germline V lookup: CDR1 SQVTM, CDR2 ANQGSEA. The CDR3 coding sequence is TGCAGCGTTGTTATGCTAGCGGGCTACGAGCAGTACTTC. This codes for CSVVMLAGYEQYF.

The rearrangement joins TRBV4-1 to TRBJ1-5; TRBD1 matches 7 bases. Germline-derived CDR1 and CDR2 are MGHRA and YSYEKL. The CDR3 length is 17 residues. Germline trimming cut 1 base from V and 1 base from J; bases unmatched to any gene: 7. The CDR3 DNA is TGCGCCAGCAGCCAAGTATTGACAGGGCACAGCAATCAGCCCCAGCATTTT. It codes for CASSQVLTGHSNQPQHF.

The rearrangement uses TRBV28 and TRBJ2-2; tentative D call: TRBD1 (6 bases). The CDR3 is 15 residues long. V shed 6 bases and J shed 3 bases, with 14 bases lying between them. CDR1 is MDHEN and CDR2 is SYDVKM in the germline V gene. CDR3 loop: CASRPSTGHTGELFF. The CDR3 nucleotides read TGTGCCAGCAGACCTTCAACAGGGCACACCGGGGAGCTGTTTTTT.

The V gene is TRBV28, the J gene TRBJ1-4; maybe TRBD1 (5 bases). V lost 4 bases, J lost 7 bases, and 19 bases lay in between. This CDR3 is 16 amino acids long. Germline values: CDR1 MDHEN, CDR2 SYDVKM. Here the CDR3 reads CASSSPRRDYREKLFF. DNA of the CDR3: TGTGCCAGCAGTTCCCCACGCCGGGACTATCGTGAAAAACTGTTTTTT.

The chain couples TRBV11-2 to TRBJ2-2, with a tentative D call TRBD2 (6 bases). V was cut by 6 bases and J by 6 bases, with 8 bases left in between. The CDR3 runs to 12 residues. Germline V gene lookup returns CDR1 SGHAT and CDR2 FQNNGV. CDR3 amino acids: CASRGTPGELFF. CDR3 in DNA: TGTGCCAGCAGAGGGACTCCCGGGGAGCTGTTTTTT.

In this sample, this clone turned up once. The chain links TRBV30 to TRBJ1-5; 9 nucleotides agree with TRBD1. CDR1 and CDR2 from the germline V gene are GTSNPN and SVGIG (reference sequence). CDR3 length: 17 amino acids. V shed 2 bases, J shed 3 bases, and the junction held 11 bases outside the gene matches. CDR3 sequence (DNA): TGTGCCTGGAGTACAAAGATGGGACAGGGAATCAATCAGCCCCAGCATTTT. It yields the protein CAWSTKMGQGINQPQHF.

This chain connects TRBV7-2 to TRBJ2-5, with D tentatively TRBD1 or TRBD2 (5 bases each). CDR1 is SGHTA, CDR2 FQGNSA, per germline. The CDR3 has 15 residues. Trimming removed 8 bases at V and 3 bases at J, with 19 bases between. CDR3 loop: CASSTPGTGKETQYF. The CDR3 coding sequence is TGTGCCAGCTCTACCCCGGGGACGGGGAAAGAGACCCAGTACTTC.

V usage is TRBV4-2 and J usage is TRBJ1-2; tentatively, D is TRBD1 (5 bases). V lost 6 bases and J lost 4, with 15 bases in between. The V gene's germline CDR1 is LGHNA and CDR2 YNFKEQ. There are 14 residues in the CDR3. The DNA for the CDR3 is TGTGCCAGCAGTCTCATCAGGGATTTCTATGGCTACACCTTC. Translated: CASSLIRDFYGYTF.

This chain uses TRBV19 with TRBJ2-5, with 8 bases that match TRBD2. This CDR3 is built from 17 residues. CDR1 and CDR2 from the germline V gene are LNHDA and SQIVND (reference sequence). Unmatched junction bases numbered 15, after V lost 5 bases and J lost 4 bases. In DNA, the CDR3 is TGTGCCAGTAGTCTCCGGGAGGGCCCTCGGGTGGGAGAGACCCAGTACTTC. Translated, it gives CASSLREGPRVGETQYF. The full variable domain, its missing parts supplied by reference TRBV19 and TRBJ2-5, is DGGITQSPKYLFRKEGQNVTLSCEQNLNHDAMYWYRQDPGQGLRLIYYSQIVNDFQKGDIAEGYSVSREKKESFPLTVTSAQKNPTAFYLCASSLREGPRVGETQYFGPGTRLLVL.

The chain recombines TRBV6-5 with TRBJ2-3, with a tentative D call TRBD2 (6 bases). Trimming removed 8 bases at V and 3 bases at J, with 9 bases between. The germline gives CDR1 MNHEY, CDR2 SVGAGI. The CDR3 has 12 residues. The DNA of the CDR3 is TGTGCCAGCGGGGGGACGACAGATACGCAGTATTTT. This gives the protein CASGGTTDTQYF.

The chain joins TRBV7-6 to TRBJ1-2; TRBD1 is a possible D gene (5 bases). Trimming left V 0 bases short and J 5 bases short, with 10 bases between. The CDR3 runs to 14 residues. Germline CDR1 and CDR2: SGHVS and FNYEAQ. CDR3 sequence (DNA): TGTGCCAGCAGCTTAGCGGGCGGGGGATATGGCTACACCTTC. Translation gives CASSLAGGGYGYTF.

The V gene is TRBV19, the J gene TRBJ2-1; no definite D call. Germline-derived CDR1 and CDR2 are LNHDA and SQIVND (reference sequence). CDR3 length: 14 amino acids. The V gene lost 3 bases and the J gene lost 12 bases, with 18 bases spanning the gap. The CDR3 coding sequence is TGTGCCAGTAGTATGGTACTTTCGGAAAAGGTGCAGTTCTTC. Its protein is CASSMVLSEKVQFF.

The chain employs TRBV7-2 and TRBJ2-1, with TRBD1 matching over 9 bases. Germline V gene data show CDR1 as SGHTA and CDR2 as FQGNSA. V lost 0 bases and J lost 7; bases outside the gene matches: 4. This CDR3 has 15 amino acids. In nucleotides, the CDR3 is TGTGCCAGCAGCTTAGCGCGGGACAGGGCAAATGAGCAGTTCTTC. Translation gives CASSLARDRANEQFF.

V and J are TRBV7-2 and TRBJ2-3; 10 bases map to TRBD2. This CDR3 is built from 18 residues. Germline CDR1 SGHTA, CDR2 FQGNSA. V was clipped by 2 bases and J by 4 bases; unmatched bases: 12. The CDR3, as DNA: TGTGCCAGCAGCTTATACGGTTCGAGCGGGGGGGTCCCAGATACGCAGTATTTT. Its translation: CASSLYGSSGGVPDTQYF.

Concerning this clone itself: An end of the junction does not agree with germline; a read error may underlie this. The J gene is TRBJ2-6, the V gene TRBV19, with 7 bases identical to TRBD1. The CDR3 spans 15 residues. The V gene's germline CDR1 is LNHDA and CDR2 SQIVND (reference sequence). The CDR3 loop is CASSDDRAGANVLTF. In DNA, the CDR3 is TGTGCTAGTAGCGATGACAGGGCTGGGGCCAACGTCCTGACTTTC.

The chain recombines TRBV28 with TRBJ2-7; TRBD1 matches 9 bases. The CDR3 runs to 17 residues. Germline V lookup: CDR1 MDHEN, CDR2 SYDVKM. V was clipped by 5 bases and J by 2 bases; unmatched bases: 13. CDR3 residues: CASSPPLGQGKPYEQYF. CDR3 bases: TGTGCCAGCAGTCCCCCCTTAGGACAGGGGAAACCCTACGAGCAGTACTTC.

V gene TRBV29-1 combines with J gene TRBJ1-1; a weak D match, TRBD1 (5 bases). The CDR3 has 13 residues. CDR1 is SQVTM and CDR2 is ANQGSEA in the germline V gene. V was shortened by 1 base and J by 4 bases, with 10 bases between the two germline ends. The chain's CDR3 is CSVEGRVSTEAFF. The CDR3 region has the DNA TGCAGCGTTGAAGGCAGGGTGAGCACTGAAGCTTTCTTT. The variable domain in full, completed from reference TRBV29-1 and TRBJ1-1, reads SAVISQKPSRDICQRGTSLTIQCQVDSQVTMMFWYRQQPGQSLTLIATANQGSEATYESGFVIDKFPISRPNLTFSTLTVSNMSPEDSSIYLCSVEGRVSTEAFFGQGTRLTVV.